The 14 T cell receptor beta chains reported below all come from one sample, sequenced in a study of CD8+CD57+ T cells in acquired aplastic anemia. The authors sequenced patients whose flow cytometry had shown CD8+CD57+ cell expansion. According to the study, genomic DNA was the template for TCR beta VDJ and CDR3 profiling. TCRdb reprocessed the reads via MiXCR and lists one record per CDR3 protein. The table lists 200,000 or so distinct CDR3 sequences, about half of them singletons. The sample comprised sorted CD4+, CD8+, or CD8+CD57+ T cells (not recorded which) from PBMCs. All receptors come from a human donor with aplastic anemia.

This rearrangement joins TRBV20-1 to TRBJ1-5, with 11 positions matching TRBD1. The CDR3 loop spans 14 amino acids. J lost 6 bases, V lost 3 bases, and 4 bases had no gene match. Germline lookup yields CDR1 DFQATT and CDR2 SNEGSKA (reference sequence). As DNA, the CDR3 is TGCAGTGCTAGCCCGGGACAGGGGGGTCAGCCCCAGCATTTT. Residues: CSASPGQGGQPQHF.

V gene TRBV19 combines with J gene TRBJ1-4, with D perhaps matching TRBD1 (5 bases). The CDR3 extends over 14 amino acids. V was shortened by 4 bases and J by 5 bases, with 11 bases between the two germline ends. Looked up from germline, CDR1 is LNHDA and CDR2 is SQIVND (reference sequence). The CDR3 coding sequence is TGTGCCAGTAGTAGGGCGGACATGAATGAAAAACTGTTTTTT. It encodes CASSRADMNEKLFF.

The genes are TRBV20-1 and TRBJ2-7; TRBD2 agrees at 8 bases. CDR3 length: 15 residues. Germline CDR1 reads DFQATT; CDR2 reads SNEGSKA (reference sequence). J gave up 3 bases and V 0 bases, and 7 bases lay outside the gene matches. The CDR3 reads CSARDVLAGNYEQYF. In DNA, the CDR3 is TGCAGTGCTAGAGATGTATTAGCGGGGAACTACGAGCAGTACTTC.

This clonotype was counted a few times. A much larger clone lies one base from this, so it may be a read error. This sequence joins TRBV5-1 and TRBJ2-3; 9 bases fit TRBD2. With V trimmed by 4 bases and J by 2 bases, 8 bases remained unmatched. The germline V gene encodes CDR1 SGHRS and CDR2 YFSETQ. The CDR3 covers 16 residues. CDR3 DNA: TGCGCCAGCAGCGTGGATCCTAGCGGGATCACAGATACGCAGTATTTT. Translated: CASSVDPSGITDTQYF.

Note on this clonotype: A read error may produce the germline difference seen at one junction end. CDR3 sequence: CASSLETEVF. The CDR3 DNA sequence: TGTGCCAGCAGCTTGGAGACAGAGGTCTTT. V gene TRBV5-5 combines with J gene TRBJ2-3, with TRBD1 as a possible D gene (5 bases). This CDR3 has 10 residues. CDR1 SGHKS and CDR2 YYEKEE come from the germline V gene (reference sequence).

This chain links TRBV7-8 with TRBJ1-3, with D unresolved. The CDR3 contains 16 residues. Germline values: CDR1 SGHVS, CDR2 FQNEAQ. With 0 bases removed from V and 4 bases from J, the gap between germline ends came to 13 bases. The CDR3 DNA reads as TGTGCCAGCAGCTTAGCATCTGGACGTGGAGGAAACACCATATATTTT. Its protein product is CASSLASGRGGNTIYF.

The chain combines TRBV7-3 with TRBJ1-2, with a tentative D call TRBD1 (6 bases). This CDR3 contains 14 residues. Trimming shortened V by 5 bases and J by 6 bases, and 16 bases separated the two germline ends. CDR1 is SGHTA and CDR2 is FQGTGA in the germline V gene. This CDR3 reads CASSKTDSWDGYTF. The DNA of the CDR3 is TGTGCCAGCAGCAAAACGGACAGTTGGGATGGCTACACCTTC. The variable domain in full, completed from reference TRBV7-3 and TRBJ1-2, reads GAGVSQTPSNKVTEKGKYVELRCDPISGHTALYWYRQSLGQGPEFLIYFQGTGAADDSGLPNDRFFAVRPEGSVSTLKIQRTERGDSAVYLCASSKTDSWDGYTFGSGTRLTVV.

V gene TRBV7-6 combines with J gene TRBJ1-6; no firm D call. The germline V and J ends were trimmed by 1 base and 9 bases, with 13 bases remaining between them. The CDR3 totals 15 residues. Germline values: CDR1 SGHVS, CDR2 FNYEAQ. CDR3 sequence: CASSLEAGIRSPLHF. CDR3 bases: TGTGCCAGCAGCTTAGAAGCGGGGATTCGTTCACCCCTCCACTTT.

This clonotype was seen ten or more times. V gene TRBV10-2 combines with J gene TRBJ2-7; 7 nucleotides agree with TRBD1. V lost 5 bases and J lost 0; bases outside the gene matches: 4. The CDR3 covers 14 residues. Germline values: CDR1 WSHSY, CDR2 SAAADI. CDR3: CASSRQGSSYEQYF. CDR3 DNA: TGCGCCAGCAGTAGACAGGGTTCCTCCTACGAGCAGTACTTC.

This clonotype has a count of ten or more. The chain has TRBV7-8 and TRBJ2-7; D perhaps matches TRBD1 (6 bases). V lost 8 bases, J lost 3 bases, and 17 bases lay in between. The germline CDR1 and CDR2 sequences are SGHVS and FQNEAQ. The CDR3 runs to 14 residues. The CDR3 is CASATRGRGYEQYF. Written as DNA, the CDR3 is TGTGCCAGCGCGACGAGGGGCAGGGGCTACGAGCAGTACTTC.

This clonotype was recorded many times. V is TRBV6-5 and J is TRBJ1-2, with 7 nucleotides matching TRBD1. CDR1 and CDR2 (germline): MNHEY, SVGAGI. CDR3 length: 15 amino acids. The junction had 11 bases not matched to a gene; V was cut back by 6 bases and J by 4 bases. Here the CDR3 reads CASRLGTAKGYGYTF. The CDR3 DNA is TGTGCCAGCAGACTAGGGACAGCTAAGGGCTATGGCTACACCTTC.

This clonotype was counted at least ten times. J is TRBJ1-4 and V is TRBV25-1; 7 bases line up with TRBD1. V shed 4 bases and J 7 bases; nucleotides not matched to a gene: 12. Looked up from germline, CDR1 is MGHDK and CDR2 is SYGVNS. The CDR3 consists of 16 residues. This CDR3 reads CASSAKRTGSLEKLFF. The CDR3 bases are TGTGCCAGCAGTGCCAAACGGACAGGCAGCCTTGAAAAACTGTTTTTT.

In this sample, this clonotype turned up many times. The chain is built from TRBV19 and TRBJ2-5, with TRBD2 matching 10 bases. Germline CDR1 and CDR2: LNHDA and SQIVND (reference sequence). This CDR3 contains 16 residues. Trimming cost V 4 bases and J 5 bases; bases outside gene matches: 10. Written as DNA, the CDR3 is TGTGCCAGTAGTAGTAAAGCGGGGGGGCCTTGGGAGACCCAGTACTTC. It is translated as CASSSKAGGPWETQYF.

The J gene is TRBJ1-1, the V gene TRBV6-6; possibly TRBD1 for D (6 bases). This CDR3 has 15 residues. Trimming removed 4 bases at V and 0 bases at J, with 12 bases between. Germline CDR1 is MNHNY and CDR2 is SVGAGI (reference sequence). The CDR3 sequence is CASSSQRDMNTEAFF. DNA of the CDR3: TGTGCCAGCAGTTCCCAGAGGGACATGAACACTGAAGCTTTCTTT.